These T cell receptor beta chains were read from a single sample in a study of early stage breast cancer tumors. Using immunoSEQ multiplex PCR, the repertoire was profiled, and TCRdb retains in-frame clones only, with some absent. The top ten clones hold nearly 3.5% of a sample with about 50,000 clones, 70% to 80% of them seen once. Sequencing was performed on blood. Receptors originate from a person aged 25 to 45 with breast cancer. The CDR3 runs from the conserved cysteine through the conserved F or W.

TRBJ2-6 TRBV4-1 CASSQDKGWGANVLTF
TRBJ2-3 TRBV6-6 CASNDRFSTDTQYF
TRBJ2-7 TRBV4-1 CASSQVGDSYEQYF
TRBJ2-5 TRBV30 CAWSAGQETQYF
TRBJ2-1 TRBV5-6 CASTLPGFLNEQFF
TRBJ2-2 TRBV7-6 CASSLARDRTAGELFF
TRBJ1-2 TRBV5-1 CASSLAGRGHARF
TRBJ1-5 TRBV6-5 CASSPPGAKDQPQHF
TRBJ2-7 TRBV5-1 CASSGSSNWTSGSYEQYF
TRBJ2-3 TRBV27 CASSAWDASTDTQYF
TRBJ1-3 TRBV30 CAWSVQGAAGNTIYF
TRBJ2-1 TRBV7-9 CASSTGTSGSNEQFF
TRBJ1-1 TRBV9 CASSVGELGEAFF
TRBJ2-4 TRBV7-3 CASSLEPPEKNIQYF
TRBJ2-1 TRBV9 CASSVVAGPDNEQFF
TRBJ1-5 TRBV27 CASSWGSNQPQHF
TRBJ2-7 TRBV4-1 CASSQDAASKFYEQYF
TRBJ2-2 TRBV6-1 CASSEGGTEELFF
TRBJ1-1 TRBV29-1 CSGTGQGRNTEAFF
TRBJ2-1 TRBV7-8 CASSENGIDGRSYNEQFF
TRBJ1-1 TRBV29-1 CSARTGQTEAFF
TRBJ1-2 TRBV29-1 CSVDGDRYMGYTGYTF
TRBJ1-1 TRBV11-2 CASSPRQGQNTEAFF
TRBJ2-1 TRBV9 CASSSHRTNEQFF
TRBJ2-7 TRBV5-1 CASSPGQLIYEQYF
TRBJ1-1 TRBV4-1 CASSQLRRDRNSTEAFF
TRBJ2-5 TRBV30 CAWSVSSGYQETQYF
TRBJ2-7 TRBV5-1 CASSSETIAGSSYEQYF